These T cell receptor beta chains were read from a single sample in a study of cytomegalovirus exposure and HLA in healthy donors. The method was immunoSEQ multiplex PCR; TCRdb's version includes in-frame clones alone and lacks a portion of them. The data contain approximately 100,000 clones, around 79% of them singletons. Sequencing used PBMCs. These receptor sequences come from a male donor in good health and CMV-seropositive. Both conserved end residues are part of each CDR3. The D gene is left open where the match is weak. Expanded clones are given a class, and other clones once, few, many or no size at all.

J: TRBJ2-7
V: TRBV10-3
size: -
D: TRBD2
CDR3: CAISGTSGGSSYEQYF
DNA: TGTGCCATCAGTGGGACTAGCGGGGGTTCCTCCTACGAGCAGTACTTC

J: TRBJ2-7
V: TRBV5-4
size: -
D: -
CDR3: CASSSRQAGSYEQYF
DNA: TGTGCCAGCAGCTCTCGACAGGCTGGCTCCTACGAGCAGTACTTC

J: TRBJ1-5
V: TRBV5-1
size: -
D: -
CDR3: CASSLRSGKLSNQPQHF
DNA: TGCGCCAGCAGCTTAAGATCAGGAAAACTTAGCAATCAGCCCCAGCATTTT

J: TRBJ2-1
V: TRBV30
size: -
D: TRBD2
CDR3: CAWSTRLAGSEQFF
DNA: TGTGCCTGGAGTACCCGACTAGCGGGTAGTGAGCAGTTCTTC

J: TRBJ1-2
V: TRBV5-1
size: few
D: -
CDR3: CASSLGGANGYTF
DNA: TGCGCCAGCAGCTTGGGTGGAGCGAACGGCTACACCTTC

J: TRBJ2-7
V: TRBV7-5
size: -
D: -
CDR3: CARSLVELWTGQQLLWEQYF
DNA: TGTGCCAGAAGCTTAGTAGAATTGTGGACAGGGCAACAACTACTGTGGGAGCAGTACTTC

J: TRBJ2-7
V: TRBV5-1
size: -
D: -
CDR3: CASSLHDTAYEQYF
DNA: TGCGCCAGCAGCTTGCATGACACAGCCTACGAGCAGTACTTC

J: TRBJ2-3
V: TRBV7-2
size: -
D: -
CDR3: CASSLMGARDTDTQYF
DNA: TGTGCCAGCAGCTTAATGGGGGCCCGGGACACAGATACGCAGTATTTT

J: TRBJ2-7
V: TRBV5-1
size: -
D: TRBD2
CDR3: CASSWGWSDGEGQYF
DNA: TGCGCCAGCAGCTGGGGTTGGAGCGACGGGGAGGGGCAGTACTTC

J: TRBJ1-5
V: TRBV7-9
size: few
D: -
CDR3: CASSLGVGAQPQHF
DNA: TGTGCCAGCAGCTTAGGAGTAGGGGCCCAGCCCCAGCATTTT

J: TRBJ1-6
V: TRBV6-1
size: -
D: TRBD1
CDR3: CASSEATGQGFRSPLHF
DNA: TGTGCCAGCAGTGAAGCGACAGGACAGGGATTTCGCTCACCCCTCCACTTT